This record concerns one T cell receptor beta chain sequence. TCRdb analysed the 5' RACE reads with MiXCR anew, one entry per CDR3 protein. The sample lists 450,000 to 650,000 distinct CDR3 sequences, 7.5% to 10% seen once, with 2.5% to 3% in the top ten. The data stem from a study of identical twins. Germline V CDR1 and CDR2: LNHDA, SQIVND (reference sequence). V lost 3 bases to trimming and J lost 2 bases, with 9 bases between them. This CDR3 spans 14 amino acids. These data were likewise used in another study, on yellow fever vaccine responses in identical twins.

This chain uses TRBV19 with TRBJ2-3, with D perhaps matching TRBD2 (6 bases). Sample: PBMCs. This TCR came from a woman in her late teens or twenties in good health. The CDR3 here is CASSMGGATDTQYF. The CDR3 DNA reads as TGTGCCAGTAGTATGGGCGGGGCCACAGATACGCAGTATTTT.